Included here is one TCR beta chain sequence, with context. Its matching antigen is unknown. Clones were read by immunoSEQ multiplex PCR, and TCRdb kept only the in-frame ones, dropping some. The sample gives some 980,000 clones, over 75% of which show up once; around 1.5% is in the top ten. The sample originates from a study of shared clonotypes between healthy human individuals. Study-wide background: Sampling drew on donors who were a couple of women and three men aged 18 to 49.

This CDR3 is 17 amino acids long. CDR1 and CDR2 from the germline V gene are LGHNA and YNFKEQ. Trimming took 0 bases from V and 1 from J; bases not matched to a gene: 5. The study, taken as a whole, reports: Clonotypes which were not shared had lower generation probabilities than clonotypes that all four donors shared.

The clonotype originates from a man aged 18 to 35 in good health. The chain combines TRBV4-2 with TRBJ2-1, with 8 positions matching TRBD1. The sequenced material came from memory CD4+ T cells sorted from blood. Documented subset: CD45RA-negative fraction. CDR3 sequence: CASSQDQGQGSYNEQFF. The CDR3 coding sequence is TGTGCCAGCAGCCAAGATCAAGGACAGGGTTCCTACAATGAGCAGTTCTTC.